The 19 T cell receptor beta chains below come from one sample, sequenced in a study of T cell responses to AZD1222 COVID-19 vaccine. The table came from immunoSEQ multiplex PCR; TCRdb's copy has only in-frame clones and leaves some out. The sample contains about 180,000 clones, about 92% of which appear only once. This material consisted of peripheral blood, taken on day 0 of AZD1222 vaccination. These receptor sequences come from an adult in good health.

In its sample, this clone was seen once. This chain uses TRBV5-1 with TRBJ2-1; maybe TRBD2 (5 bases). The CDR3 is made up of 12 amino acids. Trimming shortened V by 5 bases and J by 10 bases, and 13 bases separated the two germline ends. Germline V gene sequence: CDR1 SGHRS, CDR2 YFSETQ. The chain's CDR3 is CASSYESGEQFF. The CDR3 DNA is TGCGCCAGCAGTTACGAGTCGGGGGAGCAGTTCTTC.

The CDR3 loop is CASSLPRTSGRTGELFF. CDR3 bases: TGCGCCAGCAGCTTGCCGCGGACTAGCGGGAGAACCGGGGAGCTGTTTTTT. The chain links TRBV5-1 to TRBJ2-2, with TRBD2 matching 13 bases. The CDR3 has 17 residues. With V trimmed by 1 base and J by 5 bases, 5 bases remained unmatched. Germline V CDR1 and CDR2: SGHRS, YFSETQ.

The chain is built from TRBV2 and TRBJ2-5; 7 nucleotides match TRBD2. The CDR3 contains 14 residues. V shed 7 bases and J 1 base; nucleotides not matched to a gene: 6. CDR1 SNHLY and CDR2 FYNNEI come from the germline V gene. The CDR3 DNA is TGTGCCAGCACCACTAGCGACTTCCAAGAGACCCAGTACTTC. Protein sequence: CASTTSDFQETQYF.

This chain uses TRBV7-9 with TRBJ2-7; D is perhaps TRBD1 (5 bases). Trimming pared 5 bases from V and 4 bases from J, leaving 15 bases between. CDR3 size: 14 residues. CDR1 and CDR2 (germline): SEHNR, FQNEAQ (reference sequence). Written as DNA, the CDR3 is TGTGCCAGCAGCCCGCTCGGACAAACTTACGAGCAGTACTTC. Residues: CASSPLGQTYEQYF.

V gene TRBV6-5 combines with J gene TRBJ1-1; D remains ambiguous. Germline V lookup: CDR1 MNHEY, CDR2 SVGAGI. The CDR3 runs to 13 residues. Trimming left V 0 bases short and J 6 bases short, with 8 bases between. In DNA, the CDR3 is TGTGCCAGCAGTTACTCGGAGCAGTCTGAAGCTTTCTTT. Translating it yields CASSYSEQSEAFF.

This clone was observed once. CDR3 sequence reads: CASGLLDLPEAFF. For the CDR3, the DNA is TGTGCTAGTGGTTTGCTAGACCTGCCTGAAGCTTTCTTT. This sequence joins TRBV12-5 and TRBJ1-1; D is unresolved. This CDR3 region has 13 residues. With 2 bases removed from V and 6 bases from J, the gap between germline ends came to 10 bases. Germline values: CDR1 LGHNT, CDR2 FRNRAP.

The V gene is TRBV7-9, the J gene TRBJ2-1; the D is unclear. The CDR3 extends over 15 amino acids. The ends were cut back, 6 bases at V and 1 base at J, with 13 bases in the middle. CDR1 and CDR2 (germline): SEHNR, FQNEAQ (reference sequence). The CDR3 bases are TGTGCCAGCAGACCCAAGCAGTTATCCTACAATGAGCAGTTCTTC. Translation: CASRPKQLSYNEQFF.

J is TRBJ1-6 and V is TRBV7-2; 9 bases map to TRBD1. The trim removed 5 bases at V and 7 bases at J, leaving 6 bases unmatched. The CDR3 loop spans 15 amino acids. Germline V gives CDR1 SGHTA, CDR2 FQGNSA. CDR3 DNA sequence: TGTGCCAGCAGCAAGGGACAGGGAGGCAATTCACCCCTCCACTTT. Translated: CASSKGQGGNSPLHF.

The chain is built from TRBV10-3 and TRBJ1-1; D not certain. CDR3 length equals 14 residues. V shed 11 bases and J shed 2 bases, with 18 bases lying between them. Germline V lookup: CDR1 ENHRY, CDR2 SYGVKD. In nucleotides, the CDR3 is TGTGCCGCATCGGAGGGAGGATTAAACACTGAAGCTTTCTTT. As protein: CAASEGGLNTEAFF.

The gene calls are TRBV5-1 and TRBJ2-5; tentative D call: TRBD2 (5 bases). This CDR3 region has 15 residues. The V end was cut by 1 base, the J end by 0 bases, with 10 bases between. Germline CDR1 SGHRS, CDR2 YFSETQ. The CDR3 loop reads CASSLLTGYQETQYF. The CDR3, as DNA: TGCGCCAGCAGCTTGTTAACGGGATACCAAGAGACCCAGTACTTC.

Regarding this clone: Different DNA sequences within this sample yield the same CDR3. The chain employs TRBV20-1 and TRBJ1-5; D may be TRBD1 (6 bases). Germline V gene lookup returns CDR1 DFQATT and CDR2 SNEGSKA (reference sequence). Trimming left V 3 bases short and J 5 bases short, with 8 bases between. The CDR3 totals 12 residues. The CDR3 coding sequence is TGCAGTGCTAGTAGGGGGGATCAGCCCCAGCATTTT. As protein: CSASRGDQPQHF.

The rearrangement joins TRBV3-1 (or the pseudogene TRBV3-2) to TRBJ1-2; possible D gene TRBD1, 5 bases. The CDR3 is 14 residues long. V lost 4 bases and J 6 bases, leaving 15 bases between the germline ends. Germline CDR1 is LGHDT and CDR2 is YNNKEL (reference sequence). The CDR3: CASSPWDALNGYTF. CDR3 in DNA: TGTGCCAGCAGCCCATGGGACGCCTTGAATGGCTACACCTTC.

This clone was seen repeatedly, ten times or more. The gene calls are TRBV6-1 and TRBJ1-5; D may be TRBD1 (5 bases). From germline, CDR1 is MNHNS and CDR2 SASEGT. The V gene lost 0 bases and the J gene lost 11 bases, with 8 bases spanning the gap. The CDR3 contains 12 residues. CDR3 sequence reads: CASSEARGAQHF. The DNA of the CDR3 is TGTGCCAGCAGTGAAGCAAGGGGCGCCCAGCATTTT.

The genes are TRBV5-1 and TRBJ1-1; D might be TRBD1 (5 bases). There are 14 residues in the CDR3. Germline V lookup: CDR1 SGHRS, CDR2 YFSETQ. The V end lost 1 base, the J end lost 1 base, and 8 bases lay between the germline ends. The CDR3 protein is CASSLRQGNTEAFF. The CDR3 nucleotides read TGCGCCAGCAGCTTGCGCCAGGGGAACACTGAAGCTTTCTTT.

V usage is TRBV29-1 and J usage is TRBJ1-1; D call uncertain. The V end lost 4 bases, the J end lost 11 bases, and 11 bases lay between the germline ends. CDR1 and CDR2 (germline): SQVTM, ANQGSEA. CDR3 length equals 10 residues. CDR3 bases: TGCAGCGTTGCCACGAGGGTTGCTTTCTTT. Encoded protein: CSVATRVAFF.

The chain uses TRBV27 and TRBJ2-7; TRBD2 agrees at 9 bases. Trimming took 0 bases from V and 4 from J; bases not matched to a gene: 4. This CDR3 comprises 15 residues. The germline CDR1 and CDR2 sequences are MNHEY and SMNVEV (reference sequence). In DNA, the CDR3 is TGTGCCAGCAGTTTATCGTCTAGCGGGATGTACGAGCAGTACTTC. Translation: CASSLSSSGMYEQYF.

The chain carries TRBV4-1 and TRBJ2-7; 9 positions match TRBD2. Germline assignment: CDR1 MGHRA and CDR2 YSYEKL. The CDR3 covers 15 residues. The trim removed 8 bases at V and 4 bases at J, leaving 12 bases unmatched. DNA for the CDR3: TGCGCCAGCCGCTCTTTAGCGGGAGTTGGATACGAGCAGTACTTC. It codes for CASRSLAGVGYEQYF.

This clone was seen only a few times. The CDR3 region has the DNA TGTGCCACCAGCAGCACCACGATCTACGAGCAGTACTTC. Amino acids: CATSSTTIYEQYF. The gene calls are TRBV15 and TRBJ2-7; D remains unclear. Trimming pared 3 bases from V and 3 bases from J, leaving 9 bases between. The germline V gene encodes CDR1 LNHNV and CDR2 YYDKDF (reference sequence). The length of the CDR3 is 13 residues.

CDR3 DNA: TGTGCCAGCTCACGGGACAGATCCTACGAGCAGTACTTC. Residues: CASSRDRSYEQYF. The rearrangement links TRBV18 to TRBJ2-7; TRBD1 matches 7 bases. With 4 bases clipped from V and 1 base from J, the junction kept 1 base outside the gene matches. The CDR3 length is 13 residues. Germline lookup yields CDR1 KGHSH and CDR2 LQKENI.